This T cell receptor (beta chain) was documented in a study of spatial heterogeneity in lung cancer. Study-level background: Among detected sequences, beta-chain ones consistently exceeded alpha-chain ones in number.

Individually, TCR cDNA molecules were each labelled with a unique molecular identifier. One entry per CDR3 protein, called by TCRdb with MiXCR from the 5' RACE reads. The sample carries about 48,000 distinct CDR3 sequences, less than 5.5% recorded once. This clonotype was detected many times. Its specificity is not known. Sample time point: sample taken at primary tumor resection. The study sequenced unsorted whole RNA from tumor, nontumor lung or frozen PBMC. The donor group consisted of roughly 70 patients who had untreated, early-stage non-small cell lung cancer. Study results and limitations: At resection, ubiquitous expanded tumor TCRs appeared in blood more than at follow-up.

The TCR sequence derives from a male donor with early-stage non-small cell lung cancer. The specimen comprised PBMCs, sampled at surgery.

The CDR3 bases are TGTGCCACCAGAGGACCTACGAACACCGGGGAGCTGTTTTTT. Amino acids: CATRGPTNTGELFF. The rearrangement links TRBV24-1 to TRBJ2-2, with unresolved D. This CDR3 contains 14 residues. Germline CDR1 and CDR2: KGHDR and SFDVKD. V lost 7 bases and J 0 bases, leaving 8 bases between the germline ends.